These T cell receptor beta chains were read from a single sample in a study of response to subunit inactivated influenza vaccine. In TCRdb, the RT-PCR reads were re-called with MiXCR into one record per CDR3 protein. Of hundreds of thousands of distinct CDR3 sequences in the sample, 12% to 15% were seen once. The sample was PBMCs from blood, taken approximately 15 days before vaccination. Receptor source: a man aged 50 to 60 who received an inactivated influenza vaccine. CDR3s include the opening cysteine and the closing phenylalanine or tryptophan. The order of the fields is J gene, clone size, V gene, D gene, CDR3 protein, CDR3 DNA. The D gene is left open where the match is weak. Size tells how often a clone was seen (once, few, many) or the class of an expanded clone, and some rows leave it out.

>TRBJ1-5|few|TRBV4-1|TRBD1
CASSHTRGPINQPQHF
TGCGCCAGCAGCCATACCAGGGGGCCCATAAATCAGCCCCAGCATTTT
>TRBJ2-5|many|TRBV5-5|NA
CASSPTAWTAQETQYF
TGTGCCAGCAGCCCAACTGCGTGGACCGCTCAAGAGACCCAGTACTTC
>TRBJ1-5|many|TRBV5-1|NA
CASSLVGSGQPQHF
TGCGCCAGCAGCTTGGTAGGAAGCGGTCAGCCCCAGCATTTT
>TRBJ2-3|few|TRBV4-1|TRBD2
CASSGGLADTQYF
TGCGCCAGCAGCGGGGGACTAGCAGATACGCAGTATTTT
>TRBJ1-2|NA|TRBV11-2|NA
CASSHPGRNYGYTF
TGTGCCAGCAGCCACCCGGGACGGAACTATGGCTACACCTTC
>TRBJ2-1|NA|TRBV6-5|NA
CASSSLGMGEQFF
TGTGCCAGCAGTTCCCTAGGGATGGGGGAGCAGTTCTTC
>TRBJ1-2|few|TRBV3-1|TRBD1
CASSQEGDRRSQNYGYTF
TGTGCCAGCAGCCAAGAGGGGGACAGGAGATCCCAAAACTATGGCTACACCTTC
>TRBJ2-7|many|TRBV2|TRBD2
CASSGTSGGISYEQYF
TGTGCCAGCAGCGGGACTAGCGGGGGGATCTCCTACGAGCAGTACTTC
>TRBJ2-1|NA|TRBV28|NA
CASSALGGSLIDEQFF
TGTGCCAGCTCCGCCTTAGGAGGTTCTCTTATTGATGAGCAGTTCTTC
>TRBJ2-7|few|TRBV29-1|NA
CSATPPDRYEQYF
TGCAGCGCTACACCCCCGGACAGATACGAGCAGTACTTC
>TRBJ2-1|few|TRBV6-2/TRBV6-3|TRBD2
CASRPGWTSRYYNEQFF
TGTGCCAGCAGGCCCGGCTGGACTAGCCGCTACTACAATGAGCAGTTCTTC
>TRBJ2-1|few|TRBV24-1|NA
CAAGTYYEQFF
TGTGCCGCCGGGACTTATTATGAGCAGTTCTTC
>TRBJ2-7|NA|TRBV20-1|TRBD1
CSAFGDRGSHEQYF
TGCAGTGCTTTCGGGGACAGGGGGTCCCACGAGCAGTACTTC
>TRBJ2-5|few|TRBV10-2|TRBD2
CASSPSGAQETQYF
TGCGCCAGCAGCCCTAGCGGGGCACAAGAGACCCAGTACTTC
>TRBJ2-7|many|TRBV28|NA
CASSYEQGRWPSDYEQYF
TGTGCCAGCAGTTACGAGCAGGGCAGGTGGCCCTCGGACTACGAGCAGTACTTC
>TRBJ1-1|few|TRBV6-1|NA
CASSKNGEDTEAFF
TGTGCCAGCAGTAAAAACGGGGAGGACACTGAAGCTTTCTTT
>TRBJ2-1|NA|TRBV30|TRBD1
CAGTHRGRRYEQFF
TGTGCCGGAACCCACAGGGGGCGCCGCTATGAGCAGTTCTTC
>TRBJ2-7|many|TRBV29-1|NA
CSVEQEYEQYF
TGCAGCGTTGAACAGGAGTACGAGCAGTACTTC
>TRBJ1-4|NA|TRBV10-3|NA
CATSRRDEKLFF
TGTGCCACCTCCCGGCGGGATGAAAAACTGTTTTTT
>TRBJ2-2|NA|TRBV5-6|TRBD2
CASSRRGGAGELFF
TGTGCCAGCAGCCGAAGGGGAGGGGCCGGGGAGCTGTTTTTT
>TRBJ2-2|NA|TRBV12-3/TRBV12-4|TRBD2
CASSSPGGSNTGELFF
TGTGCCAGCAGCTCACCCGGGGGGTCGAACACCGGGGAGCTGTTTTTT
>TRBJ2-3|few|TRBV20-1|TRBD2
CSAIGTSGRTDTQYF
TGCAGTGCTATCGGGACTAGCGGGAGGACAGATACGCAGTATTTT
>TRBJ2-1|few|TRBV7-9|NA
CASSPPTSLSYNEQFF
TGTGCCAGCAGCCCCCCGACCTCACTCTCCTACAATGAGCAGTTCTTC
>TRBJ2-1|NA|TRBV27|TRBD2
CASTSRTSGYNEQFF
TGTGCCAGCACCTCCCGGACTAGCGGATACAATGAGCAGTTCTTC
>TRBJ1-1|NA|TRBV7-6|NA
CASSLDPGDTEAFF
TGTGCCAGCAGCTTAGACCCGGGGGACACTGAAGCTTTCTTT
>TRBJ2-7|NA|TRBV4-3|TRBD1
CASSQGVQGNEQYF
TGCGCCAGCAGCCAAGGTGTACAGGGGAACGAGCAGTACTTC
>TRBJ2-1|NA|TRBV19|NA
CASSIDSPKYNEQFF
TGTGCCAGTAGTATAGATAGTCCAAAGTACAATGAGCAGTTCTTC
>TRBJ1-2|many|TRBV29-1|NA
CSTAEGYGYTF
TGCAGCACGGCGGAGGGGTATGGCTACACCTTC
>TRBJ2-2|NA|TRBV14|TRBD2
CASRPGLGNTGELFF
TGTGCCAGCAGGCCCGGACTAGGGAACACCGGGGAGCTGTTTTTT
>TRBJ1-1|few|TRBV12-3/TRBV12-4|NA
CASSSGLVAFF
TGTGCCAGCAGCTCAGGGTTGGTAGCTTTCTTT
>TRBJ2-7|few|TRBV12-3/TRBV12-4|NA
CASSLFIRDEQYF
TGTGCCAGCAGTTTGTTTATCAGGGACGAGCAGTACTTC
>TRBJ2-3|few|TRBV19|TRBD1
CASSMDGTGDTDTQYF
TGTGCCAGTAGTATGGACGGGACAGGGGACACAGATACGCAGTATTTT
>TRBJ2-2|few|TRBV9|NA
CASSVGRGLNTGELFF
TGTGCCAGCAGCGTAGGGAGGGGACTGAACACCGGGGAGCTGTTTTTT
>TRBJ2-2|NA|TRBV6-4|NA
CASDTVADATGELFF
TGTGCCAGCGACACGGTTGCAGATGCGACCGGGGAGCTGTTTTTT
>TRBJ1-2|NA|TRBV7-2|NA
CASSLGIGLYGYTF
TGTGCCAGCAGCTTAGGAATCGGTTTGTATGGCTACACCTTC
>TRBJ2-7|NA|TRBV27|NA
CASSLRGTQRRGSYEQYF
TGTGCCAGCAGTTTAAGGGGCACCCAACGTCGGGGCTCCTACGAGCAGTACTTC
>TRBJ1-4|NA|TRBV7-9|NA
CASSLAASATNEKLFF
TGTGCCAGCAGCTTAGCGGCGAGCGCAACTAATGAAAAACTGTTTTTT
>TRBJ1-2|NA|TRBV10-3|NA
CAAGVTGYTF
TGTGCCGCGGGGGTTACAGGCTACACCTTC
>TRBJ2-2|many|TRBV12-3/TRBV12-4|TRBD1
CASRSGQGNTGELFF
TGTGCCAGCAGATCTGGACAGGGGAACACCGGGGAGCTGTTTTTT
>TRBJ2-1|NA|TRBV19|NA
CASSIMGVKYNEQFF
TGTGCCAGTAGTATTATGGGAGTGAAGTACAATGAGCAGTTCTTC
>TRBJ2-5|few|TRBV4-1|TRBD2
CASSQDAQRGAETQYF
TGCGCCAGCAGCCAAGATGCCCAGCGGGGGGCTGAGACCCAGTACTTC
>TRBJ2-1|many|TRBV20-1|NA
CSASPGGGNEQFF
TGCAGTGCTAGCCCTGGGGGAGGCAATGAGCAGTTCTTC
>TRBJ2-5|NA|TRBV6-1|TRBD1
CASSGRGQGKETQYF
TGTGCCAGCAGTGGCCGAGGACAGGGTAAAGAGACCCAGTACTTC
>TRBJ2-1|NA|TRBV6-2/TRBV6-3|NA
CASSSGKQSRVYNEQFF
TGTGCCAGCAGTTCCGGGAAGCAGTCCAGGGTTTACAATGAGCAGTTCTTC
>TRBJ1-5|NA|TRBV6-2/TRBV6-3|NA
CASRDRFHQPQHF
TGTGCCAGCAGAGACAGGTTCCATCAGCCCCAGCATTTT
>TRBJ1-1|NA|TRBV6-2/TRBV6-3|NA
CASSHPSENTEAFF
TGTGCCAGCAGCCACCCTTCGGAGAACACTGAAGCTTTCTTT
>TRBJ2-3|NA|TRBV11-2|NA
CASSSRASYTDTQYF
TGTGCCAGCAGCTCCCGGGCTAGTTACACAGATACGCAGTATTTT
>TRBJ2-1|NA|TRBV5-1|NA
CASSRSGEQFF
TGCGCCAGCAGCCGCTCAGGAGAGCAGTTCTTC
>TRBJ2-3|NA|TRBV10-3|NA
CAISQRSNPQYF
TGTGCCATCAGCCAAAGATCAAATCCGCAGTATTTT
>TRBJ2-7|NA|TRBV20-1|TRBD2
CSASLAGGVYEQYF
TGCAGTGCTAGCCTAGCGGGGGGCGTCTACGAGCAGTACTTC
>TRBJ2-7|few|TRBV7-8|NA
CRTDEPGHTLYEQYF
TGTCGAACTGACGAACCGGGACATACCCTCTACGAGCAGTACTTC
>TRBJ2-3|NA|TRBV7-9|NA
CASSLGVTTQYF
TGTGCCAGCAGCTTAGGGGTCACAACGCAGTATTTT
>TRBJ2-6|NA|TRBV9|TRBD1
CASSVRDRVPSGANVLTF
TGTGCCAGCAGCGTTAGGGACAGGGTACCCTCTGGGGCCAACGTCCTGACTTTC
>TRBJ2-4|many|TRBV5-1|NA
CASSLDRENIQYF
TGCGCCAGCAGCTTGGACAGAGAAAACATTCAGTACTTC
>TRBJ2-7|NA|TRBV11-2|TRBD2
CASSLVGLTSGSAYEQYF
TGTGCCAGCAGCTTAGTAGGACTGACTAGCGGGAGTGCCTACGAGCAGTACTTC
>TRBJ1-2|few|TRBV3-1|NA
CASSQAPNYGYTF
TGTGCCAGCAGCCAAGCCCCCAACTATGGCTACACCTTC
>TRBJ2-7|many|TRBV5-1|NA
CASSLDVGRGIPEQYF
TGCGCCAGCAGCTTGGATGTCGGCAGGGGTATTCCCGAGCAGTACTTC
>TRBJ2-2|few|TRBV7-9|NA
CASSLKRTANTGELFF
TGTGCCAGCAGCTTAAAAAGAACAGCCAACACCGGGGAGCTGTTTTTT
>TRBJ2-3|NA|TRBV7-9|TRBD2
CASSPRGTSVADTQYF
TGTGCCAGCAGCCCTAGGGGGACTAGTGTTGCAGATACGCAGTATTTT